The rows below give T cell receptor beta chains drawn from one sample of a study of T-cell memory formation after mild COVID-19. TCRdb reanalysed the 5' RACE reads using MiXCR and keeps one entry per CDR3 protein. The sample records about 190,000 distinct CDR3 sequences, around 17% being singletons. Input material: PBMCs or a T cell subset sorted from them (not recorded which). Receptor source: an adult woman who had mild COVID-19 (a few samples of this study predate the infection). Cell type and time point are not known. The CDR3 runs from the conserved cysteine through the conserved F or W. The D gene is left open where the match is weak. The size field is filled for only some rows; it gives once, few, many or a size class.

abundance: .; len: 15; v_gene: TRBV18; j_gene: TRBJ1-6; d_gene: .; CDR3nt: TGTGCCAGCTCACCACTTAGGGAGGGCACTTCACCCCTCCACTTT; CDR3aa: CASSPLREGTSPLHF
abundance: .; len: 15; v_gene: TRBV27; j_gene: TRBJ1-5; d_gene: .; CDR3nt: TGTGCCAGCAGTTTATCAGCCGGGGCTAATCAGCCCCAGCATTTT; CDR3aa: CASSLSAGANQPQHF
abundance: .; len: 16; v_gene: TRBV5-1; j_gene: TRBJ1-1; d_gene: .; CDR3nt: TGCGCCAGCAGTTTGTCCCCGGAACAGATCAACACTGAAGCTTTCTTT; CDR3aa: CASSLSPEQINTEAFF
abundance: .; len: 14; v_gene: TRBV9; j_gene: TRBJ2-5; d_gene: TRBD2; CDR3nt: TGTGCCAGCAGCGGGGGGGGATTTGGAGAGACCCAGTACTTC; CDR3aa: CASSGGGFGETQYF
abundance: .; len: 17; v_gene: TRBV12-3/TRBV12-4; j_gene: TRBJ2-1; d_gene: TRBD2; CDR3nt: TGTGCCAGCAGCCGGAAAAAAGCGGGAGTCTCAGTTGATGAGCAGTTCTTC; CDR3aa: CASSRKKAGVSVDEQFF
abundance: .; len: 16; v_gene: TRBV20-1; j_gene: TRBJ2-4; d_gene: TRBD2; CDR3nt: TGCAGCGTTAGGGTACTAGCGGGAGGGGGTAAAAACATTCAGTACTTC; CDR3aa: CSVRVLAGGGKNIQYF
abundance: medium-sized; len: 15; v_gene: TRBV5-1; j_gene: TRBJ2-7; d_gene: TRBD2; CDR3nt: TGCGCCAGCAGCCCGGGGACTAGCGGAACACTCAGGGAGTACTTC; CDR3aa: CASSPGTSGTLREYF
abundance: .; len: 13; v_gene: TRBV29-1; j_gene: TRBJ2-5; d_gene: .; CDR3nt: TGCAGCGTTGGGTCCCACGAGCAAGAGACCCAGTACTTC; CDR3aa: CSVGSHEQETQYF
abundance: many; len: 16; v_gene: TRBV24-1; j_gene: TRBJ2-1; d_gene: TRBD2; CDR3nt: TGTGCCACCAGTGATTTCTCTCGCGGGGGGAAGAATGAGCAGTTCTTC; CDR3aa: CATSDFSRGGKNEQFF
abundance: .; len: 13; v_gene: TRBV7-9; j_gene: TRBJ1-3; d_gene: .; CDR3nt: TGTGCCAGCCTAGTGGTGTCTGGAAACACCATATATTTT; CDR3aa: CASLVVSGNTIYF
abundance: few; len: 12; v_gene: TRBV20-1; j_gene: TRBJ2-5; d_gene: .; CDR3nt: TGCAGTGCCACCCCTCGACAAGAGACCCAGTACTTC; CDR3aa: CSATPRQETQYF